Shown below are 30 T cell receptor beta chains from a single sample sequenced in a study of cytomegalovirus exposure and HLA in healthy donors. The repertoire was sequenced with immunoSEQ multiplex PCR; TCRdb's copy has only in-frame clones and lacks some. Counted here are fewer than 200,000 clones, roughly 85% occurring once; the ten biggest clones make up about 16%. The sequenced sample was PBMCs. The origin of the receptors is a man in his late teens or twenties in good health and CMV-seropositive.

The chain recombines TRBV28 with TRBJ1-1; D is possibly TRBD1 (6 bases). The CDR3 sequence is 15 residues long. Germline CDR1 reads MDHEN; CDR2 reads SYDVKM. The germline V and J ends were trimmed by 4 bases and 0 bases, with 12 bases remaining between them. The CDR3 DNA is TGTGCCAGCAGTTCCCCCAGGGGAATGAACACTGAAGCTTTCTTT. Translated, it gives CASSSPRGMNTEAFF.

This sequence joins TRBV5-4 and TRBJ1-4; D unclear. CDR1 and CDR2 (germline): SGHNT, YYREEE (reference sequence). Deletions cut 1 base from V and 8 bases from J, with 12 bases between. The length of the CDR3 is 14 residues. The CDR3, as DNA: TGTGCCAGCAGCTTGCCCGGGTATGGGGAAAAACTGTTTTTT. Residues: CASSLPGYGEKLFF.

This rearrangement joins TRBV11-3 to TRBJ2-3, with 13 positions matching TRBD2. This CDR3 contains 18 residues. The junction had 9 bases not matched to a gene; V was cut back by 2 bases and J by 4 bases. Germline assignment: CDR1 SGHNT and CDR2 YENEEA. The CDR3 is CASSLKVLAGGLSDTQYF. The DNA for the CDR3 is TGTGCCAGCAGCTTAAAAGTACTAGCGGGGGGGCTATCAGATACGCAGTATTTT.

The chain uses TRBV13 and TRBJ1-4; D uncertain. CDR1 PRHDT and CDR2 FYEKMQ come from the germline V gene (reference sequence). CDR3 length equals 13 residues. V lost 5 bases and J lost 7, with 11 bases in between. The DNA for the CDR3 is TGTGCCAGCAGCCCAAGTACGGGTGAAAAACTGTTTTTT. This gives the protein CASSPSTGEKLFF.

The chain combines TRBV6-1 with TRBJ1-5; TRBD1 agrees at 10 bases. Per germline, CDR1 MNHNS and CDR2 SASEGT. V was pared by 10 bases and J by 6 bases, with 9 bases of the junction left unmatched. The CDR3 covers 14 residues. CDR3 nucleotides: TGTGCCACACAACGGACAGGGGGATTTCAGCCCCAGCATTTT. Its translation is CATQRTGGFQPQHF.

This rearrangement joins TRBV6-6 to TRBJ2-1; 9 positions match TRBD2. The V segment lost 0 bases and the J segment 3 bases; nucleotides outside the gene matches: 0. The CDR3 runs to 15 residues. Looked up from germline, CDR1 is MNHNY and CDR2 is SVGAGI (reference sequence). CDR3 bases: TGTGCCAGCAGTTACTCGCGGGGGGGCTACAATGAGCAGTTCTTC. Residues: CASSYSRGGYNEQFF.

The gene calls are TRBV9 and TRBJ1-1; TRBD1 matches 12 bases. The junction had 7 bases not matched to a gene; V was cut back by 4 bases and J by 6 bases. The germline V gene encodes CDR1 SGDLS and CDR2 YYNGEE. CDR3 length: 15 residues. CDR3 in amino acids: CASSTGTGGSAEAFF. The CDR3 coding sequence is TGTGCCAGCAGCACCGGGACAGGGGGCAGCGCTGAAGCTTTCTTT.

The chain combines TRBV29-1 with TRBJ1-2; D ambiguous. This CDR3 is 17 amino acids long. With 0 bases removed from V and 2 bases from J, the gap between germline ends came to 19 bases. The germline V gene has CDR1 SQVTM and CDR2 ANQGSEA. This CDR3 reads CSVEDFPLPRRNYGYTF. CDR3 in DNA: TGCAGCGTTGAAGATTTTCCCCTTCCTAGGCGCAACTATGGCTACACCTTC.

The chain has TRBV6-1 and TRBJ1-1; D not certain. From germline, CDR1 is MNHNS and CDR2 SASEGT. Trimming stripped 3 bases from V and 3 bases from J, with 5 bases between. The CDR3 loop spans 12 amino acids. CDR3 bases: TGTGCCAGCAGTGACTTGTACACTGAAGCTTTCTTT. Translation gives CASSDLYTEAFF.

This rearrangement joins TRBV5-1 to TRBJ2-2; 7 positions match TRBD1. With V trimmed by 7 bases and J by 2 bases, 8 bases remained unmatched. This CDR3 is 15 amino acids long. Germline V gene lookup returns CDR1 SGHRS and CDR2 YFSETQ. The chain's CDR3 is CASHTGAFNTGELFF. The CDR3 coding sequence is TGCGCCAGCCACACAGGGGCCTTTAACACCGGGGAGCTGTTTTTT.

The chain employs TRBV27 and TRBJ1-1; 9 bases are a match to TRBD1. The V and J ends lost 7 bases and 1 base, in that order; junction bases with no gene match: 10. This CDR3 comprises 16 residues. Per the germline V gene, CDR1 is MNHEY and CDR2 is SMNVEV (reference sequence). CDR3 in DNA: TGTGCCAGCATAGGGGACAGGGCAGGCGGGAACACTGAAGCTTTCTTT. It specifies CASIGDRAGGNTEAFF.

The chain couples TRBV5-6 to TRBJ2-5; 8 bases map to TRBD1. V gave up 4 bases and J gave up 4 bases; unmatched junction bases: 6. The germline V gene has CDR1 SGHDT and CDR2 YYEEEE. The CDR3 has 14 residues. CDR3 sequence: CASSARTGRETQYF. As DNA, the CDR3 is TGTGCCAGCAGCGCGAGGACAGGGCGAGAGACCCAGTACTTC.

CDR3 in amino acids: CASSLERSTDTQYF. As DNA, the CDR3 is TGCGCCAGCAGCTTGGAACGGTCAACAGATACGCAGTATTTT. V and J are TRBV5-1 and TRBJ2-3; no clear D gene. CDR3 length: 14 amino acids. The ends were cut back, 0 bases at V and 3 bases at J, with 8 bases in the middle. Looked up from germline, CDR1 is SGHRS and CDR2 is YFSETQ.

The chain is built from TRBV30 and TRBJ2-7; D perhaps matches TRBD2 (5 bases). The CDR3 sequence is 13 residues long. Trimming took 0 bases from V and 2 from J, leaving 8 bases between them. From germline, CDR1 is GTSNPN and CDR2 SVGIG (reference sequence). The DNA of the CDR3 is TGTGCCTGGAGTGTACCCGGGGCCTACGAGCAGTACTTC. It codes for CAWSVPGAYEQYF.

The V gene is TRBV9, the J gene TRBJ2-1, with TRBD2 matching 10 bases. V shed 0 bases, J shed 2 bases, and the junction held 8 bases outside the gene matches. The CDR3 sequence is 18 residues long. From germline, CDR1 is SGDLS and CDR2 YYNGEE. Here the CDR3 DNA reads TGTGCCAGCAGCGTAGAAGGGAAGCGGGAGGGGGCCTACAATGAGCAGTTCTTC. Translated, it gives CASSVEGKREGAYNEQFF.

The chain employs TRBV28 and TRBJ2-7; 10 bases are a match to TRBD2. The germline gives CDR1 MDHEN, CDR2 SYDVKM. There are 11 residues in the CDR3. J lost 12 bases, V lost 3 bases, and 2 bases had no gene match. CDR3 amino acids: CASSFSGRWYF. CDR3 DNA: TGTGCCAGCAGTTTTAGCGGGAGGTGGTACTTC.

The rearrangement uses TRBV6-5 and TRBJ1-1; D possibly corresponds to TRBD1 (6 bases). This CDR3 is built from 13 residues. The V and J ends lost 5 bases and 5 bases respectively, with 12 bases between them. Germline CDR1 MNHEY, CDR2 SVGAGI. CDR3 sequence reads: CASSATGTTEAFF. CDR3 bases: TGTGCCAGCAGTGCAACCGGGACAACTGAAGCTTTCTTT.

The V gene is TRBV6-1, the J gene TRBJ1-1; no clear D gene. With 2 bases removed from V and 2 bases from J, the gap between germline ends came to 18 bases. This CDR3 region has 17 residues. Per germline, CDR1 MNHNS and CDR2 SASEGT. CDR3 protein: CASSELVSGILNTEAFF. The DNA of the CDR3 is TGTGCCAGCAGTGAATTGGTGTCAGGAATCTTAAACACTGAAGCTTTCTTT.

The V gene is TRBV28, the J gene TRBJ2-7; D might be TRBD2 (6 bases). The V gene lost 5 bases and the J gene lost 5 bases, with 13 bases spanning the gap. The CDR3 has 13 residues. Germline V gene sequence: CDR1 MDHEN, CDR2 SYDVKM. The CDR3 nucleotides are TGTGCCAGCAGTCTCCCGCGGGGCCACGAGCAGTACTTC. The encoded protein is CASSLPRGHEQYF.

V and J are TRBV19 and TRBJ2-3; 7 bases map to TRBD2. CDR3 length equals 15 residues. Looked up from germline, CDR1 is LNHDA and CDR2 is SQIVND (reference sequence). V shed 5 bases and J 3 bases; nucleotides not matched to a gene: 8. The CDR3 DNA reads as TGTGCCAGTAGTCCCCCCGGGACTAAAACAGATACGCAGTATTTT. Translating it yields CASSPPGTKTDTQYF.

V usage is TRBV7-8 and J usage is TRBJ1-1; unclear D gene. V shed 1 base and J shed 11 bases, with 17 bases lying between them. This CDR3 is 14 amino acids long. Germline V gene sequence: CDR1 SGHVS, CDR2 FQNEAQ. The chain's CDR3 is CASSLGVWRDEAFF. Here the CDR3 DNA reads TGTGCCAGCAGCTTAGGAGTCTGGAGGGATGAGGCTTTCTTT.

The CDR3 spells CASSLTGTGNSPLHF. Here the CDR3 DNA reads TGTGCCAGCAGCCTGACCGGGACAGGGAATTCACCCCTCCACTTT. The gene calls are TRBV14 and TRBJ1-6; 9 bases line up with TRBD1. The CDR3 consists of 15 residues. With 4 bases clipped from V and 7 bases from J, the junction kept 5 bases outside the gene matches. The germline V gene encodes CDR1 SGHDN and CDR2 FVKESK. Looking up the rest from reference TRBV14 and TRBJ1-6 gives the full variable domain: EAGVTQFPSHSVIEKGQTVTLRCDPISGHDNLYWYRRVMGKEIKFLLHFVKESKQDESGMPNNRFLAERTGGTYSTLKVQPAELEDSGVYFCASSLTGTGNSPLHFGNGTRLTVT.

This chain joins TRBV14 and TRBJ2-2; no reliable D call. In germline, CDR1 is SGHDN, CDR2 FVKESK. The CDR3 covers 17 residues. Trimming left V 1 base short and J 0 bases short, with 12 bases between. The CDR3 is CASSQAYGPSNTGELFF. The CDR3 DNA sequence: TGTGCCAGCAGCCAAGCCTATGGGCCGTCGAACACCGGGGAGCTGTTTTTT.

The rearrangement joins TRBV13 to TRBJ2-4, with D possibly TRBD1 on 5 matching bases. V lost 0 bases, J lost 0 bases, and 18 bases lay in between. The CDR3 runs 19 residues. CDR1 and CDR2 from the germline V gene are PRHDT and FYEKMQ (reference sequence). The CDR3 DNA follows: TGTGCCAGCAGCTTAGGCCCGCAGGGAAGAGGATTAGCCAAAAACATTCAGTACTTC. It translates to CASSLGPQGRGLAKNIQYF.

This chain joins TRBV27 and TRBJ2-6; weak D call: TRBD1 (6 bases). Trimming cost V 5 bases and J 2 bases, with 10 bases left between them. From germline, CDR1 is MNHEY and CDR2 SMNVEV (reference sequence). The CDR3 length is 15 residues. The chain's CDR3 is CASSDDRPGANVLTF. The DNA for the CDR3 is TGTGCCAGCAGTGACGACAGGCCTGGGGCCAACGTCCTGACTTTC.

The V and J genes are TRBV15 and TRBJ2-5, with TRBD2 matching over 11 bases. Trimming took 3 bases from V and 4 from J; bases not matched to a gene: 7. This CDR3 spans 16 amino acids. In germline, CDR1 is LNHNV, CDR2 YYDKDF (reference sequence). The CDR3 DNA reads TGTGCCACCAGCAGGGGTAGCGGGAGGGCCCGAGAGACCCAGTACTTC. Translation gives CATSRGSGRARETQYF. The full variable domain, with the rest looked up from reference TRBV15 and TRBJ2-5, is DAMVIQNPRYQVTQFGKPVTLSCSQTLNHNVMYWYQQKSSQAPKLLFHYYDKDFNNEADTPDNFQSRRPNTSFCFLDIRSPGLGDTAMYLCATSRGSGRARETQYFGPGTRLLVL.

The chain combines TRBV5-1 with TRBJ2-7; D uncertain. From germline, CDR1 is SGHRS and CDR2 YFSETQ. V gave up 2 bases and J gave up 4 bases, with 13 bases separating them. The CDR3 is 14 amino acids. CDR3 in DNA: TGCGCCAGCAGCTTAGACATGGGCACGTACGAGCAGTACTTC. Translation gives CASSLDMGTYEQYF.

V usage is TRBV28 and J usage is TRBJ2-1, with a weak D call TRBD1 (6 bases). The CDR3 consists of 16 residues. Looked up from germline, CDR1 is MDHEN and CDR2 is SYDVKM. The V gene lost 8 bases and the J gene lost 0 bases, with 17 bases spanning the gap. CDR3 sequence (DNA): TGTGCCAGCGGATTAAGCAGGGGATACTCCTACAATGAGCAGTTCTTC. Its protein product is CASGLSRGYSYNEQFF.

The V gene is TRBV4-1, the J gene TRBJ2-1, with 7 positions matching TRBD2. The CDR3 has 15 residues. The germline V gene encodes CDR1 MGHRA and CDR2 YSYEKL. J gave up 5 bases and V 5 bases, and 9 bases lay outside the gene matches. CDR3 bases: TGCGCCAGCAGCTACCCGGGACTAACTAACAATGAGCAGTTCTTC. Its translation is CASSYPGLTNNEQFF.

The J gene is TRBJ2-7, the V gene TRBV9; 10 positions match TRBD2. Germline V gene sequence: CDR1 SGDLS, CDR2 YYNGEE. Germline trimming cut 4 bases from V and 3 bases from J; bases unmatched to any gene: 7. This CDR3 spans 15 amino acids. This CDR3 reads CASSSSGGALYEQYF. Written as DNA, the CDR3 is TGTGCCAGCAGCTCAAGCGGGGGGGCCCTCTACGAGCAGTACTTC.